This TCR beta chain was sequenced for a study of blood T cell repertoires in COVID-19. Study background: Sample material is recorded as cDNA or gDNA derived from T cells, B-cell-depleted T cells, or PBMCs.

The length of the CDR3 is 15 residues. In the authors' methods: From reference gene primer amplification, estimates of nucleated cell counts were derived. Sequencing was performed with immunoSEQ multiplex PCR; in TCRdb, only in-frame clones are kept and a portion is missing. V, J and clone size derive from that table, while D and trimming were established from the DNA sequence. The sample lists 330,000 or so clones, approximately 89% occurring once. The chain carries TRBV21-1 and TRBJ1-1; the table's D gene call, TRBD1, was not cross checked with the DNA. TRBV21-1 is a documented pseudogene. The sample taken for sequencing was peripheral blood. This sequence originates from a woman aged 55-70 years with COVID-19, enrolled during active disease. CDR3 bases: TGTGCCAGCGCGCGGATGGGACAGTTGAACACTGAAGCTTTCTTT. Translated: CASARMGQLNTEAFF.